Listed below are T cell receptor beta chains from one sample, sequenced in a study of T cell responses to AZD1222 COVID-19 vaccine. Libraries were prepared by immunoSEQ multiplex PCR; TCRdb keeps only in-frame clonotypes and omits some of them. The sample includes 90,000 to 130,000 clones, about nine tenths seen only once; the top ten take more than 2%. Here the sequenced sample was peripheral blood, taken 28 days after the second AZD1222 dose. The receptors here all came from an adult who received the AZD1222 COVID-19 vaccine. Both conserved end residues are part of each CDR3. Fields, in order: clone size, J gene, V gene, D gene, CDR3 DNA, CDR3 protein. D genes are given only for firm matches. Size tells how often a clone was seen (once, few, many) or the class of an expanded clone, and some rows leave it out.

>.|TRBJ2-3|TRBV15|.
TGTGCCACCAGCAGAGATGGGACGGGGGGCGGCACAGATACGCAGTATTTT
CATSRDGTGGGTDTQYF
>.|TRBJ1-2|TRBV12-3/TRBV12-4|.
TGTGCCAGCAGTTTCTCACAGGGTAATGGCTACACCTTC
CASSFSQGNGYTF
>.|TRBJ1-5|TRBV3-1/TRBV3-2|.
TGTGCCAGCAGCCAAGTACGGAATCAGCCCCAGCATTTT
CASSQVRNQPQHF
>.|TRBJ2-1|TRBV10-3|.
TGTGCCATCAGTCAAACAGGGAGCATGAATGAGCAGTTCTTC
CAISQTGSMNEQFF
>.|TRBJ1-6|TRBV6-6|.
TGTGCCAGCAGTACGGACGGGAGCTCCTATAATTCACCCCTCCACTTT
CASSTDGSSYNSPLHF
>.|TRBJ2-3|TRBV19|.
TGTGCCAGTAGTATCAGAACGGGGGCCCCCACAGATACGCAGTATTTT
CASSIRTGAPTDTQYF
>.|TRBJ2-1|TRBV27|.
TGTGCCAGCACTTGGGGCCTCTACAATGAGCAGTTCTTC
CASTWGLYNEQFF
>once|TRBJ1-1|TRBV4-3|.
TGCGCCAGCAGCCAAGCGGGCCCGGGGAACACTGAAGCTTTCTTT
CASSQAGPGNTEAFF
>.|TRBJ2-3|TRBV6-2/TRBV6-3|.
TGTGCCAGCAGTTCTTTAGCGGATACGCAGTATTTT
CASSSLADTQYF
>.|TRBJ2-6|TRBV18|.
TGTGCCAGCTCACAAGACTCTGGGGCCAACGTCCTGACTTTC
CASSQDSGANVLTF
>.|TRBJ1-2|TRBV4-3|.
TGCGCCAGCAGCCAAGAAGAGGGAGCTAACTATGGCTACACCTTC
CASSQEEGANYGYTF
>.|TRBJ2-5|TRBV5-1|.
TGCGCCAGCAGCTCCGAGGTCAGAAAAGAGACCCAGTACTTC
CASSSEVRKETQYF
>.|TRBJ1-2|TRBV5-5|TRBD1
TGTGCCAGCAGCGGGACAGGGTTGGGCTACACCTTC
CASSGTGLGYTF
>few|TRBJ2-7|TRBV18|TRBD1
TGTGCCAGCTCAGCCGGGACAGGGGAGGTTTGGGAGCAGTACTTC
CASSAGTGEVWEQYF
>.|TRBJ2-5|TRBV5-1|.
TGCGCCAGCAGCTTGGGGACAGTCAGCCAAGAGACCCAGTACTTC
CASSLGTVSQETQYF
>.|TRBJ2-3|TRBV27|.
TGTGCCAGCAGTTTTGCAGGGGATATAGCAGATACGCAGTATTTT
CASSFAGDIADTQYF
>.|TRBJ1-4|TRBV18|.
TGTGCCAGCTCACCACCGGGCGGGAATGAAAAACTGTTTTTT
CASSPPGGNEKLFF